This paragraph covers one T cell receptor (beta chain) sequence. Its antigen is as yet unknown. The CDR3 contains 12 residues. CDR1 and CDR2 (germline): MDHEN, SYDVKM. Deletions cut 8 bases from V and 8 bases from J, with 15 bases between. The data were obtained in a study of T cell responses to AZD1222 COVID-19 vaccine. Study-wide findings and caveats: Once two AZD1222 doses were given, Spike-specific TCR breadth and depth went up. Variant regions that are unmutated are reportedly the target of nearly half of spike-specific TCRs. The CD4 TCRs associated with vaccination extended across spike and predominated at 160-218 and 743-854.

The protocol was immunoSEQ multiplex PCR, while the TCRdb copy is restricted to in-frame clones and leaves out a portion. Of more than 20,000 clones listed, roughly 84% are singletons. The receptor comes from an adult who received the AZD1222 COVID-19 vaccine. The source material was peripheral blood, sampled 28 days after the second AZD1222 dose. The V call is TRBV28, the J call TRBJ1-1, with D tentatively TRBD1 (6 bases). The CDR3 coding sequence is TGTGCCAGCCGACTAGGGGGAACCGAAGCTTTCTTT. Its protein product is CASRLGGTEAFF.